These 7 T cell receptor beta chains were all obtained from the same sample, sequenced in a study of blood T cell repertoires in COVID-19. Profiling relied on immunoSEQ multiplex PCR, and the TCRdb table lists in-frame clones only, not all of them. The sample contains 150,000 to 200,000 clones, 84% of which appear only once. Material: peripheral blood. Every receptor here comes from a woman in her 70s with COVID-19, enrolled during active disease.

The gene calls are TRBV7-9 and TRBJ1-1; D remains ambiguous. The ends were cut back, 2 bases at V and 1 base at J, with 5 bases in the middle. The V gene's germline CDR1 is SEHNR and CDR2 FQNEAQ (reference sequence). This CDR3 is 13 amino acids long. The CDR3 DNA sequence: TGTGCCAGCAGCTTATTACAGAACACTGAAGCTTTCTTT. Residues: CASSLLQNTEAFF.

The chain has TRBV6-5 and TRBJ1-1, with D perhaps TRBD1 (5 bases). Between the trimmed V and J ends, which lost 4 bases and 1 base, there was a span of 13 bases. In germline, CDR1 is MNHEY, CDR2 SVGAGI. This CDR3 is 15 amino acids long. The CDR3 DNA reads TGTGCCAGCAGTTGGACCGACAGTCAGAACACTGAAGCTTTCTTT. It specifies CASSWTDSQNTEAFF.

V gene TRBV5-1 combines with J gene TRBJ2-7; TRBD1 matches at 8 bases. The CDR3 runs to 14 residues. Germline V gene lookup returns CDR1 SGHRS and CDR2 YFSETQ. Trimming cost V 5 bases and J 5 bases; bases outside gene matches: 9. CDR3 region: CASRGTGGGNEQYF. DNA of the CDR3: TGCGCCAGCAGGGGGACAGGAGGAGGGAACGAGCAGTACTTC.

The chain links TRBV28 to TRBJ2-3; 12 bases are a match to TRBD2. V gave up 4 bases and J gave up 2 bases; unmatched junction bases: 10. The CDR3 consists of 18 residues. The V gene's germline CDR1 is MDHEN and CDR2 SYDVKM. This CDR3 is CASSSIRLAGETTDTQYF. The CDR3 DNA reads TGTGCCAGCAGTTCAATAAGACTAGCGGGAGAGACCACAGATACGCAGTATTTT.

This clone was observed once. J is TRBJ1-4 and V is TRBV9, with a tentative D call TRBD1 (6 bases). From germline, CDR1 is SGDLS and CDR2 YYNGEE. The CDR3 consists of 16 residues. Trimming took off 4 bases at V and 0 bases at J, with 13 bases between the two ends. The DNA for the CDR3 is TGTGCCAGCAGCCCCAGCGGACAGCCAACTAATGAAAAACTGTTTTTT. Translating gives CASSPSGQPTNEKLFF.

The chain combines TRBV10-2 with TRBJ1-5; D is unresolved. The length of the CDR3 is 16 residues. The germline V and J ends were trimmed by 1 base and 7 bases, with 17 bases remaining between them. The V gene's germline CDR1 is WSHSY and CDR2 SAAADI. In nucleotides, the CDR3 is TGCGCCAGCAGTGAGTTTAGGAGGGAGTCATGGCAGCCCCAGCATTTT. Translation: CASSEFRRESWQPQHF.

J is TRBJ2-1 and V is TRBV28; the match to TRBD2 covers 14 bases. This CDR3 is 16 amino acids long. Per the germline V gene, CDR1 is MDHEN and CDR2 is SYDVKM. The V segment lost 10 bases and the J segment 2 bases; nucleotides outside the gene matches: 7. The CDR3 sequence: CATTQTSGRAYNEQFF. The CDR3 bases are TGTGCCACCACTCAGACTAGCGGGAGGGCCTACAATGAGCAGTTCTTC.